This T cell receptor (beta chain) was captured in a study of a mutant IDH1 vaccine in newly diagnosed glioma. For the study at large: Vaccination started 4-6 weeks after radiotherapy alone, or with temozolomide cycles. Patients were pretreated with radiotherapy, temozolomide, or both, mostly both. Of treated patients, 62.5% were men and approximately 40% women, averaging roughly 42 years.

The CDR3 runs to 17 residues. Germline-derived CDR1 and CDR2 are LGHNA and YSLEER. The trim removed 4 bases at V and 9 bases at J, leaving 17 bases unmatched. The time point here: week 5, during vaccination. Topical imiquimod was applied with each vaccine dose, which held 300 ug of mutant IDH1 20-mer peptide. This clone was seen only a few times. Its antigen is not known. Whole-study findings and limits: Changes in top peripheral clonotypes did not appear linked to pseudoprogression.

Data came from immunoSEQ multiplex PCR; TCRdb stores just in-frame clones and leaves some out. The data show about 26,000 clones, with roughly three quarters seen just once and approximately 7.7% held by the top ten. The material was PBMCs, obtained from a glioma patient whose treatment included an IDH1 peptide vaccine. This TCR was sampled from a man aged 40-49 years with glioma. Some clones in this sample may be carry-over from other donors' samples. This chain joins TRBV4-3 and TRBJ2-1; 8 nucleotides line up with TRBD2. In nucleotides, the CDR3 is TGCGCCAGCAGCCTATACCTCGGGGGGGGCTCTACAGCTGAGCAGTTCTTC. The encoded protein is CASSLYLGGGSTAEQFF.